A single sample is the source of the 3 T cell receptor beta chains below, sequenced in a study of prognosis after radiotherapy for stage I lung cancer. Genomic DNA was subjected to two-round multiplex PCR for amplification of TCR beta CDR3. Primers targeting each individual TRBV and TRBJ gene were applied in first-round PCR. Using its own MiXCR run on the multiplex PCR reads, TCRdb lists one record per CDR3 protein. This table holds 30,000 to 40,000 distinct CDR3 sequences, approximately 35% found once. This sample comprised PBMCs, obtained before or after stereotactic body radiation therapy (not recorded which). These receptors were obtained from a donor of 50 years or more with non-small cell lung cancer.

Of note for this clonotype: The junction does not match germline at one end; this may be a read error. This chain connects TRBV20-1 to TRBJ1-6; no firm D call. This CDR3 spans 14 amino acids. CDR1 is DFQATT, CDR2 SNEGSKA, per germline (reference sequence). CDR3 in DNA: TGCAGTGCTAGAGATAAATTTTATAATTCACCCATCCAATTT. It specifies CSARDKFYNSPIQF.

This clonotype is medium-sized (0.01 to 0.1%) in the sample. The V and J genes are TRBV11-2 and TRBJ1-1; tentative D call: TRBD1 (5 bases). Germline CDR1 is SGHAT and CDR2 is FQNNGV. This CDR3 contains 14 residues. The V end lost 5 bases, the J end lost 2 bases, and 12 bases lay between the germline ends. CDR3 DNA sequence: TGTGCCAGCAGCCAAGACAGCAGCAACACTGAAGCTTTCTTT. Translated: CASSQDSSNTEAFF.

In its sample, this clonotype was seen many times. This chain joins TRBV6-9 and TRBJ2-1; the match to TRBD2 covers 11 bases. J gave up 3 bases and V 3 bases, and 4 bases lay outside the gene matches. The CDR3 totals 16 residues. Germline-derived CDR1 and CDR2 are MNHGY and SVAAGI. The CDR3 protein is CASSYPGTSGYNEQFF. CDR3 nucleotides: TGTGCCAGCAGTTACCCCGGGACTAGCGGCTACAATGAGCAGTTCTTC.